These 17 T cell receptor beta chains came from one sample sequenced in a study of technical replicates of blood from a few donors. TCRdb keeps only in-frame clones here, not all; method: immunoSEQ multiplex PCR. The sample has some 70,000 clones, just over 90% seen once. What was sequenced was PBMCs. These receptors originate from a human donor in good health. Some clones in this sample may be carry-over from other donors' samples.

This clone was observed a few times. This chain joins TRBV19 and TRBJ1-2; 7 nucleotides align to TRBD1. V lost 5 bases to trimming and J lost 4 bases; unmatched junction nucleotides: 7. This CDR3 contains 14 residues. Germline values: CDR1 LNHDA, CDR2 SQIVND (reference sequence). CDR3 in amino acids: CASSYGQVRYGYTF. CDR3 nucleotide sequence: TGTGCCAGTAGTTACGGACAGGTTCGCTATGGCTACACCTTC.

Worth noting for this clone: Sequence at one end of the junction differs from germline and may be a read error. V gene TRBV2 combines with J gene TRBJ2-7; 12 bases map to TRBD1. This CDR3 is built from 13 residues. In germline, CDR1 is SNHLY, CDR2 FYNNEI. This CDR3 reads CASSERGTGGLNF. CDR3 DNA sequence: TGTGCCAGCAGTGAAAGAGGGACAGGGGGCTTGAACTTC.

V usage is TRBV30 and J usage is TRBJ2-7; a possible D gene is TRBD1 (5 bases). Trimming removed 2 bases from V and 3 bases from J, with 14 bases in between. This CDR3 region has 14 residues. Germline CDR1 reads GTSNPN; CDR2 reads SVGIG (reference sequence). CDR3 nucleotide sequence: TGTGCCTGGAGTCCAGGGTCGGCCCTCTACGAGCAGTACTTC. Protein product: CAWSPGSALYEQYF.

This sequence joins TRBV7-2 and TRBJ2-2; 10 bases are shared with TRBD2. The CDR3 spans 15 residues. Germline V gene lookup returns CDR1 SGHTA and CDR2 FQGNSA. Germline trimming cut 4 bases from V and 5 bases from J; bases unmatched to any gene: 4. The CDR3: CASSSGGLATGELFF. The CDR3 DNA is TGTGCCAGCAGCTCCGGGGGACTAGCGACCGGGGAGCTGTTTTTT.

In its sample, this clone was seen once. The J gene is TRBJ1-2, the V gene TRBV5-1; 8 positions agree with TRBD1. The CDR3 contains 14 residues. The junction had 13 bases not matched to a gene; V was cut back by 4 bases and J by 11 bases. Per the germline V gene, CDR1 is SGHRS and CDR2 is YFSETQ. CDR3 sequence reads: CASSHDRGQFGYTF. CDR3 sequence (DNA): TGCGCCAGCAGCCACGACAGGGGACAGTTCGGGTACACCTTC.

The rearrangement uses TRBV5-6 and TRBJ2-3; 13 bases are shared with TRBD2. Germline V gene lookup returns CDR1 SGHDT and CDR2 YYEEEE. Losses at the gene ends were 4 bases for V and 1 base for J; bases not matched to a gene: 6. The CDR3 has 17 amino acids. CDR3 nucleotides: TGTGCCAGCAGCCAGACTAGCGGGGGGCGTGGCACAGATACGCAGTATTTT. Translated, it gives CASSQTSGGRGTDTQYF. The whole variable domain, remainder taken from reference TRBV5-6 and TRBJ2-3, is DAGVTQSPTHLIKTRGQQVTLRCSPKSGHDTVSWYQQALGQGPQFIFQYYEEEERQRGNFPDRFSGHQFPNYSSELNVNALLLGDSALYLCASSQTSGGRGTDTQYFGPGTRLTVL.

The rearrangement links TRBV5-1 to TRBJ2-1; perhaps TRBD2 as D (6 bases). CDR1 SGHRS and CDR2 YFSETQ come from the germline V gene. Trimming took 3 bases from V and 9 from J, leaving 16 bases between them. This CDR3 is 14 amino acids long. The CDR3 DNA reads as TGCGCCAGCAGCTCCTCCCGGGGAGGCGGTGAGCAGTTCTTC. Amino acid sequence: CASSSSRGGGEQFF.

The V gene is TRBV4-2, the J gene TRBJ1-4, with D hard to call. The CDR3 sequence is 16 residues long. Looked up from germline, CDR1 is LGHNA and CDR2 is YNFKEQ. The V end was cut by 0 bases, the J end by 0 bases, with 8 bases between. The CDR3 sequence is CASSQEGGTTNEKLFF. The CDR3 nucleotides are TGTGCCAGCAGCCAAGAAGGCGGAACAACTAATGAAAAACTGTTTTTT.

The chain has TRBV9 and TRBJ2-3, with 8 bases identical to TRBD2. With V trimmed by 0 bases and J by 4 bases, 7 bases remained unmatched. The germline CDR1 and CDR2 sequences are SGDLS and YYNGEE. This CDR3 spans 16 amino acids. CDR3 region: CASSVDSLAGADTQYF. DNA of the CDR3: TGTGCCAGCAGCGTAGATTCCCTAGCGGGTGCAGATACGCAGTATTTT.

The rearrangement joins TRBV15 to TRBJ2-1, with D maybe TRBD2 (5 bases). V gave up 4 bases and J gave up 5 bases, with 12 bases separating them. From germline, CDR1 is LNHNV and CDR2 YYDKDF (reference sequence). The CDR3 extends over 14 amino acids. The CDR3 bases are TGTGCCACCAGCATCTTAGCGCTTAACAATGAGCAGTTCTTC. Amino acids: CATSILALNNEQFF.

This chain joins TRBV4-1 and TRBJ1-4, with 7 nucleotides matching TRBD1. The ends lost 4 bases at V and 7 bases at J; junction bases unmatched: 6. This CDR3 is built from 14 residues. The germline gives CDR1 MGHRA, CDR2 YSYEKL. The CDR3 is CASSPDRVGEKLFF. Written as DNA, the CDR3 is TGCGCCAGCAGCCCCGACAGGGTGGGTGAAAAACTGTTTTTT.

This clone was counted a few times. The genes are TRBV10-3 and TRBJ1-2, with D unclear. V was shortened by 7 bases and J by 0 bases, with 12 bases between the two germline ends. In germline, CDR1 is ENHRY, CDR2 SYGVKD. The CDR3 has 14 residues. Written as DNA, the CDR3 is TGTGCCATCACTCCCTCCCCAGCTAACTATGGCTACACCTTC. Amino acid sequence: CAITPSPANYGYTF.

V usage is TRBV7-6 and J usage is TRBJ1-6; 7 positions match TRBD1. The junction had 10 bases not matched to a gene; V was cut back by 7 bases and J by 10 bases. The length of the CDR3 is 14 residues. The germline V gene has CDR1 SGHVS and CDR2 FNYEAQ. The CDR3 DNA is TGTGCCAGCACCGTAGGGGGCTTTGGGTCACCCCTCCACTTT. It translates to CASTVGGFGSPLHF.

Comment on this clone: The junction does not match germline at one end; this may be a read error. The chain uses TRBV11-1 and TRBJ2-3, with 8 bases matching TRBD2. CDR3 length equals 14 residues. The germline gives CDR1 SGHAT, CDR2 FQDESV (reference sequence). The CDR3 loop is CASSRSGSRDTQYF. CDR3 DNA: TGTGCCAGCAGCAGGAGCGGGAGCAGAGATACGCAGTATTTT. Drawing the rest from reference TRBV11-1 and TRBJ2-3, the complete variable domain is EAEVAQSPRYKITEKSQAVAFWCDPISGHATLYWYRQILGQGPELLVQFQDESVVDDSQLPKDRFSAERLKGVDSTLKIQPAELGDSAMYLCASSRSGSRDTQYFGPGTRLTVL.

DNA of the CDR3: TGTGCCAGCAGTTTCAGACAGGGGATGGGCGAGCAGTACTTC. It is translated as CASSFRQGMGEQYF. V and J are TRBV28 and TRBJ2-7; 8 bases line up with TRBD1. This CDR3 spans 14 amino acids. Germline CDR1 is MDHEN and CDR2 is SYDVKM. Losses at the gene ends were 3 bases for V and 6 bases for J; bases not matched to a gene: 7.

The chain couples TRBV4-3 to TRBJ1-5; D is uncertain. Trimming stripped 0 bases from V and 1 base from J, with 10 bases between. The CDR3 is 16 amino acids. From germline, CDR1 is LGHNA and CDR2 YSLEER. The DNA for the CDR3 is TGCGCCAGCAGCCAAGAAAGAGGAGCGAGCAATCAGCCCCAGCATTTT. Translation: CASSQERGASNQPQHF.

The V call is TRBV25-1, the J call TRBJ2-1, with unresolved D. Deletions cut 8 bases from V and 3 bases from J, with 8 bases between. Looked up from germline, CDR1 is MGHDK and CDR2 is SYGVNS. The CDR3 consists of 12 residues. The CDR3 region is CASRRLYNEQFF. The CDR3 DNA reads TGTGCCAGCCGGCGGCTCTACAATGAGCAGTTCTTC.